This TCR beta chain was recovered during a study of blood T cell repertoires in COVID-19. Study information: T cells, B-cell-depleted T cells, or PBMCs provided the cDNA or gDNA that served as material.

CDR1 is SEHNR, CDR2 FQNEAQ, per germline (reference sequence). The CDR3 totals 13 residues. The V end was cut by 4 bases, the J end by 6 bases, with 12 bases between. The study counted Cohort 3 donors as recovered given two negative PCRs, clearance, or symptom resolution. Authors' methods: Scientists estimated how many nucleated cells there were by amplifying reference gene primers. The method was immunoSEQ multiplex PCR; TCRdb's version includes in-frame clones alone and lacks a portion of them. V and J calls plus clone size are reproduced from that table; the DNA served to infer D and trimming. The sample records some 160,000 clones, around 89% being singletons.

The chain employs TRBV7-9 and TRBJ1-2, with a weak D call TRBD1 (5 bases). Sequencing was performed on PBMCs or T cells enriched from blood (not recorded which). The clonotype was recovered from a woman aged 50 to 60 who had recovered from COVID-19. The CDR3 DNA follows: TGTGCCAGCAGCTCCTCCCCAGGGAATGGCTACACCTTC. This gives the protein CASSSSPGNGYTF.